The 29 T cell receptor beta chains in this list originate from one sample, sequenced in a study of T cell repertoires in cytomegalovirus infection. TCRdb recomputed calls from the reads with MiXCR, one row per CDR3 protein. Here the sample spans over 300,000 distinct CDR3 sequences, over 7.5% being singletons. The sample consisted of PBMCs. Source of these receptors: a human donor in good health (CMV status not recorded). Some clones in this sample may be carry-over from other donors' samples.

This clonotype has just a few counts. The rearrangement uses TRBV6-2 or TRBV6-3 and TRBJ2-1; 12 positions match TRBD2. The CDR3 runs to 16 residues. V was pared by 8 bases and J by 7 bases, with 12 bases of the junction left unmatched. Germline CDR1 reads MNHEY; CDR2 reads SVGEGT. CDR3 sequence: CASQTSSGRAVNEQFF. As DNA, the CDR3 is TGTGCCAGCCAAACTTCTAGCGGGAGGGCCGTAAATGAGCAGTTCTTC.

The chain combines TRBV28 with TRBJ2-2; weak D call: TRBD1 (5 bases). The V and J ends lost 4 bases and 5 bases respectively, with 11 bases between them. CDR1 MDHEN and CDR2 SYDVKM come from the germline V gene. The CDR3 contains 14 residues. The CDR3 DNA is TGTGCCAGCAGTTCAGACAGTGTGACCGGGGAGCTGTTTTTT. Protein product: CASSSDSVTGELFF.

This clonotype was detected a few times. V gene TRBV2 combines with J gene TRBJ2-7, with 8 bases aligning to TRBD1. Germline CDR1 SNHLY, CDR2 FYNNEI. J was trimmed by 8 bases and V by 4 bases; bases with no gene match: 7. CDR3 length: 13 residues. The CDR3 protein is CASSVSTGAKQYF. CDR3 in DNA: TGTGCCAGCAGTGTCTCGACAGGGGCGAAGCAGTACTTC.

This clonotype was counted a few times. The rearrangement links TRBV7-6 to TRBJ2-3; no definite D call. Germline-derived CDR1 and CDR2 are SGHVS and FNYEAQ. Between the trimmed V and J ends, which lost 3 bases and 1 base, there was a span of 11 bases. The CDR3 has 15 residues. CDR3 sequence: CASSFVEPGTDTQYF. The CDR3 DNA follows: TGTGCCAGCAGCTTTGTGGAACCCGGCACAGATACGCAGTATTTT.

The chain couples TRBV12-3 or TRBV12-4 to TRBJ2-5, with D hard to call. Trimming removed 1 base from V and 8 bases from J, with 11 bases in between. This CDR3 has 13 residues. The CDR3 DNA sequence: TGTGCCAGCAGTTTAGGTGGATCGTTAACCCAGTACTTC. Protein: CASSLGGSLTQYF.

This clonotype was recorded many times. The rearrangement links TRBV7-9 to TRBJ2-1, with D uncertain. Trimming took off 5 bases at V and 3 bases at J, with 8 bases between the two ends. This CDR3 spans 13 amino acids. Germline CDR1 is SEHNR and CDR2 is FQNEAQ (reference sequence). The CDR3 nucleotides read TGTGCCAGCAGCCAAGACGGCTACAATGAGCAGTTCTTC. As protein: CASSQDGYNEQFF. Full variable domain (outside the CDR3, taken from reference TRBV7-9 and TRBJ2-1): DTGVSQNPRHKITKRGQNVTFRCDPISEHNRLYWYRQTLGQGPEFLTYFQNEAQLEKSRLLSDRFSAERPKGSFSTLEIQRTEQGDSAMYLCASSQDGYNEQFFGPGTRLTVL.

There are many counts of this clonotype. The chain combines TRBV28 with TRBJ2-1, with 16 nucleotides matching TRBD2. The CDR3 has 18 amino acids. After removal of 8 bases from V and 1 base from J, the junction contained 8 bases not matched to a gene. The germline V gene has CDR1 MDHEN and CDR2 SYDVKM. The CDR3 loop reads CASEKGTSGRVSYNEQFF. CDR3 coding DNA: TGTGCCAGCGAAAAGGGGACTAGCGGGAGGGTTTCCTACAATGAGCAGTTCTTC.

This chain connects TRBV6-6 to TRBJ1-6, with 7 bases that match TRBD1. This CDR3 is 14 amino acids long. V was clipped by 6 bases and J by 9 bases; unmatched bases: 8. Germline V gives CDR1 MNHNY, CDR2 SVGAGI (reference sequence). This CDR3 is CASRQQGFVSPLHF. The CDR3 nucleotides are TGTGCCAGCAGACAACAGGGGTTTGTTTCACCCCTCCACTTT.

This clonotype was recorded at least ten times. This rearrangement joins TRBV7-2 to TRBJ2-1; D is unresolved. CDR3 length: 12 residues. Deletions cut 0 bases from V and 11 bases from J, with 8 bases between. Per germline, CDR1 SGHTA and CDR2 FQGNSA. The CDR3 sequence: CASSLAARKQFF. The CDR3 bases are TGTGCCAGCAGCTTAGCTGCACGGAAGCAGTTCTTC.

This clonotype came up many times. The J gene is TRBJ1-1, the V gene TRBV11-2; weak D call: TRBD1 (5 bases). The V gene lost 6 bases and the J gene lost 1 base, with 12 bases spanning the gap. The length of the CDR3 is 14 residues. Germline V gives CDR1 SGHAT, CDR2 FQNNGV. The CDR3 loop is CASSFTTANTEAFF. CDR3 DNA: TGTGCCAGCAGTTTTACGACAGCGAACACTGAAGCTTTCTTT.

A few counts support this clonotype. The DNA for the CDR3 is TGCGCCAGCAGCTTGGAGAAGGCTACATATGGCTACACCTTC. This gives the protein CASSLEKATYGYTF. The rearrangement joins TRBV5-1 to TRBJ1-2, with D uncertain. The V and J ends lost 0 bases and 5 bases respectively, with 11 bases between them. Germline V gene data show CDR1 as SGHRS and CDR2 as YFSETQ. The CDR3 length is 14 residues.

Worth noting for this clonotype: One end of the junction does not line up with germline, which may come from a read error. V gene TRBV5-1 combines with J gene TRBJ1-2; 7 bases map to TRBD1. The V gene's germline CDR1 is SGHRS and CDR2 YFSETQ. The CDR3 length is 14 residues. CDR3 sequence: CASSLEAGTAIGSF. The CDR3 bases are TGCGCCAGCAGCTTGGAGGCCGGGACAGCAATTGGGTCCTTC. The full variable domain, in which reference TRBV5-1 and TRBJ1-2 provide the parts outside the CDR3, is KAGVTQTPRYLIKTRGQQVTLSCSPISGHRSVSWYQQTPGQGLQFLFEYFSETQRNKGNFPGRFSGRQFSNSRSEMNVSTLELGDSALYLCASSLEAGTAIGSFGSGTRLTVV.

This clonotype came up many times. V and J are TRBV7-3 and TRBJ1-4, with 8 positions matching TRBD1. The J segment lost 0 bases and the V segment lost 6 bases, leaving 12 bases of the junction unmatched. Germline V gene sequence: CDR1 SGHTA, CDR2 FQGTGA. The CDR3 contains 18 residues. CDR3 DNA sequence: TGTGCCAGCAGACTGAACGACAGGGGCGCACCAACTAATGAAAAACTGTTTTTT. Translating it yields CASRLNDRGAPTNEKLFF.

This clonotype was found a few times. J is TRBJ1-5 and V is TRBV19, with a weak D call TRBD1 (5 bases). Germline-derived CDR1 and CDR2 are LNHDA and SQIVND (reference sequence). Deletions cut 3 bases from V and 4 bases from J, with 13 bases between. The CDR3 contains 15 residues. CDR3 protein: CASSMGLIGNQPQHF. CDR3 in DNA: TGTGCCAGTAGTATGGGGCTAATTGGTAATCAGCCCCAGCATTTT.

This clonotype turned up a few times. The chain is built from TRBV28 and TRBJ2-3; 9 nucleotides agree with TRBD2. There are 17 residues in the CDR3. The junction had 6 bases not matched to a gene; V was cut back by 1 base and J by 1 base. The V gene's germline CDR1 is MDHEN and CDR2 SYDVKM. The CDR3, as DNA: TGTGCCAGCAGTTTATTCCCCCTAGCGGGACGCACAGATACGCAGTATTTT. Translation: CASSLFPLAGRTDTQYF.

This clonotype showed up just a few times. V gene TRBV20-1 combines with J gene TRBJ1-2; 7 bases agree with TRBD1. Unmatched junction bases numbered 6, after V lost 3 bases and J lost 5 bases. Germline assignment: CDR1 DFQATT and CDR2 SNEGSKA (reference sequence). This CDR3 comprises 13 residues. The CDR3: CSARMGQTYGYTF. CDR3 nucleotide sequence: TGCAGTGCTAGGATGGGACAGACATATGGCTACACCTTC.

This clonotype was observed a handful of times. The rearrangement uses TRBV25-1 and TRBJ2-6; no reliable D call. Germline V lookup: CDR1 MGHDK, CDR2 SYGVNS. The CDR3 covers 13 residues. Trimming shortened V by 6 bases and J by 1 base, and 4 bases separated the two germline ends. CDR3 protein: CASRTSGANVLTF. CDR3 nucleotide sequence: TGTGCCAGCAGAACTTCTGGGGCCAACGTCCTGACTTTC.

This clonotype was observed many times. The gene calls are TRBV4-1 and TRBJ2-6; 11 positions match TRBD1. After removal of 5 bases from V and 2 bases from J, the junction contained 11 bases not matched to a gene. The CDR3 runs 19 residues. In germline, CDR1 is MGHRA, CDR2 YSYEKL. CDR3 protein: CASSFRVGQGATGANVLTF. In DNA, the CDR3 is TGCGCCAGCAGCTTTCGAGTCGGACAGGGGGCAACTGGGGCCAACGTCCTGACTTTC.

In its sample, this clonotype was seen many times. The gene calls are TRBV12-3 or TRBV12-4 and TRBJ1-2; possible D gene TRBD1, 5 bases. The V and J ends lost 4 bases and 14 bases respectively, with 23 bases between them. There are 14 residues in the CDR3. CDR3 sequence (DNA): TGTGCCAGCAGTTCCCGATCGGGGCAGAGAGGGAAAACCTTC. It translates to CASSSRSGQRGKTF.

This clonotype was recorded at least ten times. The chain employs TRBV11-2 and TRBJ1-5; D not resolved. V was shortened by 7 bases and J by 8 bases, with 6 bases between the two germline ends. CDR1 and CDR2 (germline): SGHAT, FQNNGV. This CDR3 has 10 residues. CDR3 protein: CASKTEPQHF. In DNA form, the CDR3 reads TGTGCCAGCAAGACGGAGCCCCAGCATTTT.

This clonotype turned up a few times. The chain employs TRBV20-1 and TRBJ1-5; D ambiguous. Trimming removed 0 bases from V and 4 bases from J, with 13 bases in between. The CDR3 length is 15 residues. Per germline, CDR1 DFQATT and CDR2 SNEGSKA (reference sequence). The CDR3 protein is CSARDARNANQPQHF. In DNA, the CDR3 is TGCAGTGCTAGAGATGCCAGGAACGCGAATCAGCCCCAGCATTTT.

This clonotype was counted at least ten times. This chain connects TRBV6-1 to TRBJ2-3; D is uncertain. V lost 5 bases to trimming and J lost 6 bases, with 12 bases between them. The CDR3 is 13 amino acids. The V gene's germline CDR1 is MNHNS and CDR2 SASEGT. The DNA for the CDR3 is TGTGCCAGCAGTAAGTGGGTAAAGGATACGCAGTATTTT. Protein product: CASSKWVKDTQYF.

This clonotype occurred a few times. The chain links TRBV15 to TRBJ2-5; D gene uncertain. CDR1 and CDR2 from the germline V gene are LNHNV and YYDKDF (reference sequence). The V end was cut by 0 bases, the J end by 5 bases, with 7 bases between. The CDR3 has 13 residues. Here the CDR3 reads CATSRDLGETQYF. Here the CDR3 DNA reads TGTGCCACCAGCAGAGATTTGGGGGAGACCCAGTACTTC.

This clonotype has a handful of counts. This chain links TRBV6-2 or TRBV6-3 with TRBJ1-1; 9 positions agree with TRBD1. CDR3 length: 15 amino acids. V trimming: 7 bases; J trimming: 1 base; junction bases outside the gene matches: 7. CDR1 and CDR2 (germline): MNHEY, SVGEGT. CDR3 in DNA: TGTGCCAGCAAAACAGGGGGCGCAGGGAACACTGAAGCTTTCTTT. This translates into CASKTGGAGNTEAFF.

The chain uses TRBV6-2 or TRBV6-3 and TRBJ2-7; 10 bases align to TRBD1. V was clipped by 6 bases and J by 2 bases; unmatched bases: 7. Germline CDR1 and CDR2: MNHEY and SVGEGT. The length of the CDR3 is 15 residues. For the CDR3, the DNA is TGTGCCAGCAGCCCCGGGACAGGGGTCCCCTACGAGCAGTACTTC. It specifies CASSPGTGVPYEQYF.

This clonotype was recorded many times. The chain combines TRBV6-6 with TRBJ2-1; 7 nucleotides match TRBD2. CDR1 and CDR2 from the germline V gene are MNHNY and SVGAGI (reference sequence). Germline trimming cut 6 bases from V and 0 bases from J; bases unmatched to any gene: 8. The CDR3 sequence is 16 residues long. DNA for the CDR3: TGTGCCAGCAGAGCGGGGCTTGGGGCCTCCTACAATGAGCAGTTCTTC. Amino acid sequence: CASRAGLGASYNEQFF.

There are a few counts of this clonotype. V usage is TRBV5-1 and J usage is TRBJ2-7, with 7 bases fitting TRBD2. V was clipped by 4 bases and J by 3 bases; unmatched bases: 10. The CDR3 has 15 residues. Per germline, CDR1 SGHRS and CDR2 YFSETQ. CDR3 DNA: TGCGCCAGCAGCGGTTCCGGGACTACCATCTACGAGCAGTACTTC. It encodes CASSGSGTTIYEQYF.

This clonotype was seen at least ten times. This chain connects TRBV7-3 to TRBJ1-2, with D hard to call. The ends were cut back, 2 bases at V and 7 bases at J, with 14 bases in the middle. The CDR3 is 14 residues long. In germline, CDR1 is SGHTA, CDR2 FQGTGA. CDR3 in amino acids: CASSLDVKVVGYTF. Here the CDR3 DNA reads TGTGCCAGCAGCTTAGACGTTAAGGTGGTTGGCTACACCTTC.

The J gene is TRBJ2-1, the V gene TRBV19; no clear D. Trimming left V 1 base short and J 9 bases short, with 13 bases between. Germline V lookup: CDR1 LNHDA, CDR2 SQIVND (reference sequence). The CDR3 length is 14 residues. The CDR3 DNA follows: TGTGCCAGTAGTATAGGCCCCCGTAACCGTGAGCAGTTCTTC. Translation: CASSIGPRNREQFF.